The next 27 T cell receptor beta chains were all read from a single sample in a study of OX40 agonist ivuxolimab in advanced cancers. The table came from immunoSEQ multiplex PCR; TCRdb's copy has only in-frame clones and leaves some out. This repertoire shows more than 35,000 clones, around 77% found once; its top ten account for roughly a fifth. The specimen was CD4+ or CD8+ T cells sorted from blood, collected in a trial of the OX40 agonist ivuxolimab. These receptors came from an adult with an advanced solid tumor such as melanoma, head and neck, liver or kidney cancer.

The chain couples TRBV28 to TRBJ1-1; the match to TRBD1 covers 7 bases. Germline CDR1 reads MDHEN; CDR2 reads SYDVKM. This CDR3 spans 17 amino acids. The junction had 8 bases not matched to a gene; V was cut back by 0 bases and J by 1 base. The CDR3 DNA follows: TGTGCCAGCAGTTTATGGATAGGGACAGAGGAGAACACTGAAGCTTTCTTT. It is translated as CASSLWIGTEENTEAFF.

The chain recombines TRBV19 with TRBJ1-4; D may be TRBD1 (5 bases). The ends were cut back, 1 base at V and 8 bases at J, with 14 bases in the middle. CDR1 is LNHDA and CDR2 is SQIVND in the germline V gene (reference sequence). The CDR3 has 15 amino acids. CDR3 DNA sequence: TGTGCCAGTAGTATAGCGGGACGCGGACGAGAAAAACTGTTTTTT. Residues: CASSIAGRGREKLFF.

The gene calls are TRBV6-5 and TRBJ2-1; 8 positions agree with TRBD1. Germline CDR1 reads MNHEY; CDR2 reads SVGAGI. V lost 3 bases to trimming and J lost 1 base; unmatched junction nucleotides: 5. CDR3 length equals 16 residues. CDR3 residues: CASSYSDRASYNEQFF. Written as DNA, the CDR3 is TGTGCCAGCAGTTATTCGGACAGGGCTTCCTACAATGAGCAGTTCTTC.

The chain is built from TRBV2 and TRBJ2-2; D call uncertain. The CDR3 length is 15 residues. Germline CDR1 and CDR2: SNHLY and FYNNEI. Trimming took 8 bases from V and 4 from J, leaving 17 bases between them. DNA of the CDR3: TGTGCCAGCTCGAGGAATCCCCCGGGCACCGGGGAGCTGTTTTTT. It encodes CASSRNPPGTGELFF.

The CDR3 here is CASSEDGSSYNEQFF. The CDR3 bases are TGTGCCAGCAGTGAGGACGGGAGCTCCTACAATGAGCAGTTCTTC. The chain is built from TRBV2 and TRBJ2-1; D perhaps matches TRBD2 (6 bases). V was shortened by 3 bases and J by 0 bases, with 9 bases between the two germline ends. CDR1 is SNHLY, CDR2 FYNNEI, per germline. The CDR3 spans 15 residues.

The CDR3 DNA reads TGTGCCAGCAGCGCGACAGGAGGCAATCAGCCCCAGCATTTT. Translated, it gives CASSATGGNQPQHF. This chain uses TRBV7-9 with TRBJ1-5; the D gene is possibly TRBD1 (6 bases). V gave up 5 bases and J gave up 2 bases, with 10 bases separating them. The germline V gene has CDR1 SEHNR and CDR2 FQNEAQ (reference sequence). The CDR3 sequence is 14 residues long. Variable domain in full (rest from reference TRBV7-9 and TRBJ1-5): DTGVSQNPRHKITKRGQNVTFRCDPISEHNRLYWYRQTLGQGPEFLTYFQNEAQLEKSRLLSDRFSAERPKGSFSTLEIQRTEQGDSAMYLCASSATGGNQPQHFGDGTRLSIL.

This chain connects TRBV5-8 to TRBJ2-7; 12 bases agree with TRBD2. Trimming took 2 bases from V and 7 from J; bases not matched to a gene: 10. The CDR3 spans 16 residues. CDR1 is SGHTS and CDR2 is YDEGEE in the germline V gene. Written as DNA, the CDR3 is TGTGCCAGCAGCTTAGAAGGGACTAGCGGGTTGTTTGAGCAGTACTTC. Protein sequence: CASSLEGTSGLFEQYF. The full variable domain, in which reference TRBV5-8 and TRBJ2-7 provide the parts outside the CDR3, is EAGVTQSPTHLIKTRGQQATLRCSPISGHTSVYWYQQALGLGLQFLLWYDEGEERNRGNFPPRFSGRQFPNYSSELNVNALELEDSALYLCASSLEGTSGLFEQYFGPGTRLTVT.

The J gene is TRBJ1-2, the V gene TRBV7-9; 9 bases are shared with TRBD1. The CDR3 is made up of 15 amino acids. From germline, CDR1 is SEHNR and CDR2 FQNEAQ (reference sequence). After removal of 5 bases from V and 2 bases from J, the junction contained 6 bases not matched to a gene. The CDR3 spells CASSAKTGGNYGYTF. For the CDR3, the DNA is TGTGCCAGCAGCGCCAAGACAGGGGGGAACTATGGCTACACCTTC.

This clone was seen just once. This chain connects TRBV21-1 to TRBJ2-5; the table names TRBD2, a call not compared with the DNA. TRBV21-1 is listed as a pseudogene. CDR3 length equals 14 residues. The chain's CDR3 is CASTGGLAIETQYF. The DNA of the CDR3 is TGTGCCAGCACCGGGGGACTAGCTATAGAGACCCAGTACTTC.

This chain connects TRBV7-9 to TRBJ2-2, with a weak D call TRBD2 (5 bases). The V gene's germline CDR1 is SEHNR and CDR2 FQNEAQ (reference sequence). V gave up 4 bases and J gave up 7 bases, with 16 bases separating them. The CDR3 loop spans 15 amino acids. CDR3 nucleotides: TGTGCCAGCAGCTCGGGATTTGAGTGGGGCGGGGAGCTGTTTTTT. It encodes CASSSGFEWGGELFF.

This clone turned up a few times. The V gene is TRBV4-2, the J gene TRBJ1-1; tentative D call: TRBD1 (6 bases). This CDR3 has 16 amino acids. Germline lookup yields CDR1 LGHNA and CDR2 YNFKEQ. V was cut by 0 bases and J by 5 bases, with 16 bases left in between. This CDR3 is CASSQETGTWETEAFF. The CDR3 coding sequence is TGTGCCAGCAGCCAAGAGACCGGGACATGGGAGACTGAAGCTTTCTTT.

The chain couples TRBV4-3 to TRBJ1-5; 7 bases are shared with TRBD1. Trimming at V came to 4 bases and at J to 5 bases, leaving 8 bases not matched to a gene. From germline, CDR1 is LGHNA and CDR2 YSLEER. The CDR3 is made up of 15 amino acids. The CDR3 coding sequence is TGCGCCAGCAGCCGCGGAACAGGGGTAGATCAGCCCCAGCATTTT. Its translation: CASSRGTGVDQPQHF.

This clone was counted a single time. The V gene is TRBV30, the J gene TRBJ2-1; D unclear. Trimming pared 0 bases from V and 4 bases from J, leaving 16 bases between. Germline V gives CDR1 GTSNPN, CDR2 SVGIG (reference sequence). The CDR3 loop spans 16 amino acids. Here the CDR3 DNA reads TGTGCCTGGAGTGTACCTGATCGGCTTCGGTACAATGAGCAGTTCTTC. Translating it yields CAWSVPDRLRYNEQFF.

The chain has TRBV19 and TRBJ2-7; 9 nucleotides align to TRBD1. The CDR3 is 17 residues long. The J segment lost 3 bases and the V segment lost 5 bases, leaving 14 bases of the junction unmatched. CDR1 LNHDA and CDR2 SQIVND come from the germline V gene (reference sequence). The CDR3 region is CASSWGTGTEKIYEQYF. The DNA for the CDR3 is TGTGCCAGTAGTTGGGGGACAGGGACGGAAAAGATCTACGAGCAGTACTTC.

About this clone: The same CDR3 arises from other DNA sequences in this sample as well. Here the CDR3 reads CASSQGDMGVYEQYF. CDR3 sequence (DNA): TGCGCCAGCAGTCAGGGGGACATGGGGGTATACGAGCAGTACTTC. The V gene is TRBV4-3, the J gene TRBJ2-7, with 7 bases matching TRBD1. The CDR3 consists of 15 residues. The germline V gene has CDR1 LGHNA and CDR2 YSLEER. J gave up 4 bases and V 6 bases, and 12 bases lay outside the gene matches.

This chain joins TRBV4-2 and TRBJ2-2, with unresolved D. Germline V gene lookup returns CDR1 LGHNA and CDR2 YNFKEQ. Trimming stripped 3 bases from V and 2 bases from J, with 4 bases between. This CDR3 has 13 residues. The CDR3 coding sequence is TGTGCCAGCAGCCAGACTAACACCGGGGAGCTGTTTTTT. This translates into CASSQTNTGELFF.

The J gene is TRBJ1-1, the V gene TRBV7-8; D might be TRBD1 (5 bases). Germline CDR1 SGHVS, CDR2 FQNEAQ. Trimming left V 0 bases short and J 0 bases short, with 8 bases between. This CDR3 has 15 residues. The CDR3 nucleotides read TGTGCCAGCAGCTTAGCGGACACTATGAACACTGAAGCTTTCTTT. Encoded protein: CASSLADTMNTEAFF.

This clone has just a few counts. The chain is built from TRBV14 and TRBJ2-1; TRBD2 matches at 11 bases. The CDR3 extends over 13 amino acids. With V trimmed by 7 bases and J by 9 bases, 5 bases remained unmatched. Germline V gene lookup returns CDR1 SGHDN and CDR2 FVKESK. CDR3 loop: CASNVAGGGEQFF. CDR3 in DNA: TGTGCCAGCAATGTAGCGGGAGGGGGTGAGCAGTTCTTC.

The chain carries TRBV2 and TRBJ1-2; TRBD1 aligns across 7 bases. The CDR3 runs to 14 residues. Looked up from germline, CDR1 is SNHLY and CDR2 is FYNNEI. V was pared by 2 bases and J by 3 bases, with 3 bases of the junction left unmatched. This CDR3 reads CASSEFQGDYGYTF. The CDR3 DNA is TGTGCCAGCAGTGAATTCCAGGGGGACTATGGCTACACCTTC.

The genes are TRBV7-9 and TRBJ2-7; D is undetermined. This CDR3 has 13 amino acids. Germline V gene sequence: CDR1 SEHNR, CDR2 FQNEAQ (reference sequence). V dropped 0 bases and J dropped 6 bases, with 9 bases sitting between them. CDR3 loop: CASSLAGFVEQYF. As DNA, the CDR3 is TGTGCCAGCAGCTTAGCTGGGTTCGTCGAGCAGTACTTC.

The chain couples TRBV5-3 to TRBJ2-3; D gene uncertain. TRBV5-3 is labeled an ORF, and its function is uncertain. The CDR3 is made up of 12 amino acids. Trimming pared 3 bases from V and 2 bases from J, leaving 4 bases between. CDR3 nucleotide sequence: TGTGCCAGAAGCTCGTCCACAGATACGCAGTATTTT. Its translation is CARSSSTDTQYF.

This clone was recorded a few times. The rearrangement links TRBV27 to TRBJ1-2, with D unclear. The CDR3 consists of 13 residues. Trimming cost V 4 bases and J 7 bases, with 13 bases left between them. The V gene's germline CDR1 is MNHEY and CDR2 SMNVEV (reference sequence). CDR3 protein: CASSSQHLGGYTF. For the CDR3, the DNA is TGTGCCAGCAGTTCCCAACACTTAGGTGGCTACACCTTC.

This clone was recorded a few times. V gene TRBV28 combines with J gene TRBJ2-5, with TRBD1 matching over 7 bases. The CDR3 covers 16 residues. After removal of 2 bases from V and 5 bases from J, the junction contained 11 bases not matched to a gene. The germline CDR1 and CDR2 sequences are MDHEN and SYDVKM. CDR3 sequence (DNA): TGTGCCAGCAGTTTAGAAAAGACAGGGATATGGGAGACCCAGTACTTC. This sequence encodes CASSLEKTGIWETQYF.

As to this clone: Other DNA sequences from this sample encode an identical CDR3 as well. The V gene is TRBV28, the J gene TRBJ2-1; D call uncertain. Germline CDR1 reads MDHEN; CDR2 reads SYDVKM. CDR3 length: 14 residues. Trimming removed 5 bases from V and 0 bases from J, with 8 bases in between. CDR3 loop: CASSPGSSYNEQFF. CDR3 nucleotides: TGTGCCAGCAGTCCGGGCAGCTCCTACAATGAGCAGTTCTTC. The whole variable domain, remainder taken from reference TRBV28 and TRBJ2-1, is DVKVTQSSRYLVKRTGEKVFLECVQDMDHENMFWYRQDPGLGLRLIYFSYDVKMKEKGDIPEGYSVSREKKERFSLILESASTNQTSMYLCASSPGSSYNEQFFGPGTRLTVL.

The CDR3 loop reads CASSQYLGSSYNEQFF. CDR3 sequence (DNA): TGCGCCAGCAGCCAGTATTTAGGGTCATCCTACAATGAGCAGTTCTTC. The chain carries TRBV4-3 and TRBJ2-1, with D uncertain. Looked up from germline, CDR1 is LGHNA and CDR2 is YSLEER. The CDR3 has 16 residues. V was cut by 3 bases and J by 1 base, with 13 bases left in between.

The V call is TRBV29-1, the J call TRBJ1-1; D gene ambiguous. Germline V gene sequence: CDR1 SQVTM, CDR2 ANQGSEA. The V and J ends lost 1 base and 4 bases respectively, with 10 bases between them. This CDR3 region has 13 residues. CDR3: CSVEADRGTEAFF. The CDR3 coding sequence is TGCAGCGTTGAAGCCGACCGGGGCACTGAAGCTTTCTTT.

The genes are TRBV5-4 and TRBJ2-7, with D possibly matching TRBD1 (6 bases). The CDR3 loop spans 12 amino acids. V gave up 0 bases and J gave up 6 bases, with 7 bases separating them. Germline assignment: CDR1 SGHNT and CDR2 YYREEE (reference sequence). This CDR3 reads CASSLGGGEQYF. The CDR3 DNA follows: TGTGCCAGCAGCTTGGGAGGGGGCGAGCAGTACTTC.